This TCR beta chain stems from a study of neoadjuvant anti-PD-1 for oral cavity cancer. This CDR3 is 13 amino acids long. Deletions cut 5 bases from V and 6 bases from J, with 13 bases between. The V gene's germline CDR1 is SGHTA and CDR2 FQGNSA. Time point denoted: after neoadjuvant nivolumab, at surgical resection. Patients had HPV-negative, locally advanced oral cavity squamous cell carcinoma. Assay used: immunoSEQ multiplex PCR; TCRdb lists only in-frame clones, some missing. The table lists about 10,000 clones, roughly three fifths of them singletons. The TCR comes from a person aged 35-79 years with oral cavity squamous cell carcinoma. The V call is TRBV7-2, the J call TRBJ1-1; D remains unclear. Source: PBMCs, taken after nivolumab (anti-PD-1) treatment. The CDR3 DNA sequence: TGTGCCAGCAGCGACCCTCAGGCGGCTGAAGCTTTCTTT. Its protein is CASSDPQAAEAFF.